This T cell receptor (beta chain) was obtained from a study of T cell repertoires in cytomegalovirus infection. The wider study: Signatures in public TCR beta sequences pointed to both CMV infection and matching HLA type.

The CDR3 totals 16 residues. Germline CDR1 and CDR2: SNHLY and FYNNEI. The V gene lost 2 bases and the J gene lost 0 bases, with 14 bases spanning the gap. The study's findings and limits: CMV-specific HLA-C-restricted TCR beta clonotypes dominated the ex vivo response. There were carriers of CMV plus the relevant HLA, and cumulative public TCR beta family frequency identified them.

MiXCR, applied by TCRdb to the reads, yields one record per CDR3 protein. Of about 210,000 distinct CDR3 sequences listed, 6.5% were seen once; the top ten hold roughly 6%. On this clonotype: Its antigen is not known.

The chain recombines TRBV2 with TRBJ2-7, with no clear D. The sample comprised PBMCs. The sequence was collected from a human donor in good health (CMV status not recorded). Some clones in this sample may be carry-over from other donors' samples. CDR3 amino acids: CASSEIGVASSYEQYF. Here the CDR3 DNA reads TGTGCCAGCAGTGAAATTGGGGTCGCCAGCTCCTACGAGCAGTACTTC.